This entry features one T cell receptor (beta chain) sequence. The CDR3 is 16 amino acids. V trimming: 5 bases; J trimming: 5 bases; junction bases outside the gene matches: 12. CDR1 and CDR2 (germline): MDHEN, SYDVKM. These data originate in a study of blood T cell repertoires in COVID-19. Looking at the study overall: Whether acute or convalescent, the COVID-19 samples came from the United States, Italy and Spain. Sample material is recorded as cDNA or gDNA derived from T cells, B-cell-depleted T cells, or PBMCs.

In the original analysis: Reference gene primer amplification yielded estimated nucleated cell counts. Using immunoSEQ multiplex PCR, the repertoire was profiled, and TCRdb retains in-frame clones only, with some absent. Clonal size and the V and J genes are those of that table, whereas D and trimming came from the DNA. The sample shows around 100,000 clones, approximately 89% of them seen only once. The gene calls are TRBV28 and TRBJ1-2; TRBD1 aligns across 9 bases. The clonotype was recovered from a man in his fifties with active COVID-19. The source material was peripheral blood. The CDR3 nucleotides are TGTGCCAGCAGTCTAACCACAGGGGGCCCAAAGTATGGCTACACCTTC. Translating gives CASSLTTGGPKYGYTF.